Each of the 8 T cell receptor beta chains below was sequenced from the same sample in a study of blood T cell repertoires in COVID-19. The repertoire was sequenced with immunoSEQ multiplex PCR; TCRdb's copy has only in-frame clones and lacks some. The sample has some 240,000 clones, 60% to 85% seen once; the top ten hold 7.2%. Specimen: peripheral blood. Receptors originate from a woman between 65 and 79 years old with acute or convalescent COVID-19.

The chain employs TRBV14 and TRBJ2-1; possibly TRBD2 for D (5 bases). Per germline, CDR1 SGHDN and CDR2 FVKESK. This CDR3 has 15 residues. Trimming cost V 4 bases and J 1 base, with 11 bases left between them. Written as DNA, the CDR3 is TGTGCCAGCAGCCGCCTCGGGGTTTCCTACAATGAGCAGTTCTTC. Its translation: CASSRLGVSYNEQFF.

This rearrangement joins TRBV24-1 to TRBJ2-1; a weak D match, TRBD2 (6 bases). The CDR3 extends over 13 amino acids. The V end was cut by 9 bases, the J end by 6 bases, with 14 bases between. The V gene's germline CDR1 is KGHDR and CDR2 SFDVKD. Written as DNA, the CDR3 is TGTGCCACCGGGACTCCAGGGCTCAATGAGCAGTTCTTC. Translation gives CATGTPGLNEQFF.

This chain links TRBV18 with TRBJ1-2; D unresolved. Trimming stripped 3 bases from V and 7 bases from J, with 12 bases between. This CDR3 is 13 amino acids long. Germline V gene sequence: CDR1 KGHSH, CDR2 LQKENI. In DNA, the CDR3 is TGTGCCAGCTCACCGTGGCAGTCCTCTGGCTACACCTTC. Its protein product is CASSPWQSSGYTF.

The chain uses TRBV19 and TRBJ2-7; 9 bases line up with TRBD1. Germline loops: CDR1 LNHDA, CDR2 SQIVND (reference sequence). CDR3 length: 14 amino acids. Trimming removed 5 bases from V and 4 bases from J; junction bases left unmatched: 6. CDR3 sequence: CASSHGQGPYEQYF. For the CDR3, the DNA is TGTGCCAGTAGTCACGGACAGGGGCCATACGAGCAGTACTTC.

The V and J genes are TRBV6-5 and TRBJ2-2, with 7 bases identical to TRBD1. The V gene's germline CDR1 is MNHEY and CDR2 SVGAGI. The CDR3 extends over 15 amino acids. The junction had 10 bases not matched to a gene; V was cut back by 10 bases and J by 2 bases. CDR3: CANGRGITNTGELFF. As DNA, the CDR3 is TGTGCCAATGGCAGGGGGATAACTAACACCGGGGAGCTGTTTTTT.

This clone appeared once. The V gene is TRBV6-1, the J gene TRBJ2-2; TRBD1 matches 7 bases. The CDR3 extends over 15 amino acids. Per germline, CDR1 MNHNS and CDR2 SASEGT. V shed 3 bases and J 5 bases; nucleotides not matched to a gene: 6. The CDR3 DNA is TGTGCCAGCAGTGACCGACAGGGCAGGACCGGGGAGCTGTTTTTT. It encodes CASSDRQGRTGELFF.

This chain connects TRBV7-3 to TRBJ2-3; possible D gene TRBD1, 6 bases. The CDR3 runs to 14 residues. Trimming left V 5 bases short and J 6 bases short, with 15 bases between. Germline CDR1 and CDR2: SGHTA and FQGTGA. The CDR3 coding sequence is TGTGCCAGCAGCCTAAACTGGGGGCGGGATACGCAGTATTTT. Translated: CASSLNWGRDTQYF. Combining the CDR3 with reference TRBV7-3 and TRBJ2-3 gives the whole variable domain GAGVSQTPSNKVTEKGKYVELRCDPISGHTALYWYRQSLGQGPEFLIYFQGTGAADDSGLPNDRFFAVRPEGSVSTLKIQRTERGDSAVYLCASSLNWGRDTQYFGPGTRLTVL.

The V gene is TRBV2, the J gene TRBJ2-3; maybe TRBD2 (5 bases). Germline V CDR1 and CDR2: SNHLY, FYNNEI. Trimming shortened V by 5 bases and J by 3 bases, and 12 bases separated the two germline ends. CDR3 length: 14 residues. CDR3: CASSILPGTDTQYF. The CDR3 coding sequence is TGTGCCAGCAGTATTCTTCCGGGGACAGATACGCAGTATTTT.